This is a list of T cell receptor beta chains from one sample in a study of early T cells in non-severe SARS-CoV-2 infection. TCRdb re-called the 5' RACE reads through MiXCR, storing one row per CDR3 protein. The sample contains 25,000 to 35,000 distinct CDR3 sequences, around 6% of which appear only once. The sequenced material came from whole blood. The receptors stem from an adult who was a healthcare worker with PCR-confirmed SARS-CoV-2 infection or an uninfected control (not recorded which). Each CDR3 is given with its conserved first and last residue. Fields, in order: D gene, V gene, J gene, clone size, CDR3 DNA, CDR3 protein. The D gene is left open where the match is weak. Not all rows give a size; the values are once, few, many and, for expanded clones, a class.

>TRBD1|TRBV28|TRBJ1-1|-
TGTGCCAGCAGTTTACTACAGGGGGTGACTGAAGCTTTCTTT
CASSLLQGVTEAFF
>TRBD2|TRBV7-2|TRBJ2-2|-
TGTGCCAGCAGCTTGCAGCGGGGGGCGGTCGGGGAGCTGTTTTTT
CASSLQRGAVGELFF
>-|TRBV5-3|TRBJ2-1|few
TGTGCCAGAAGCCCTAGTAATGAGCAGTTCTTC
CARSPSNEQFF
>-|TRBV6-2/TRBV6-3|TRBJ2-2|-
TGTGCCAGCAGTTACTTCATAGGGGAGCTGTTTTTT
CASSYFIGELFF
>-|TRBV16|TRBJ1-4|-
TGTGCCAGCAGCCAAGCCCTTGCAACTAATGAAAAACTGTTTTTT
CASSQALATNEKLFF
>TRBD1|TRBV4-3|TRBJ1-4|-
TGCGCCAGCAGCCAAGTGTGGGACAGGGGGAATGAAAAACTGTTTTTT
CASSQVWDRGNEKLFF
>-|TRBV19|TRBJ1-5|many
TGTGCCAGTAGTATCCAGATGTCCCCTTCTCAGCCCCAGCATTTT
CASSIQMSPSQPQHF
>-|TRBV2|TRBJ2-2|many
TGTGCCAGCAGTTTTCCTCCTCGGGGACCGAACACCGGGGAGCTGTTTTTT
CASSFPPRGPNTGELFF
>TRBD1|TRBV4-1|TRBJ1-2|many
TGCGCCAGCAGCCAGGGGCCCGGGACAGGCTCCTATGGCTACACCTTC
CASSQGPGTGSYGYTF
>TRBD2|TRBV20-1|TRBJ2-1|many
TGCAGTGCTAGGGGGACTAGCTCCTACAATGAGCAGTTCTTC
CSARGTSSYNEQFF
>TRBD2|TRBV5-4|TRBJ2-3|many
TGTGCCAGCAGCCCGCTTAGCGGGGACCCAGATACGCAGTATTTT
CASSPLSGDPDTQYF
>-|TRBV7-9|TRBJ1-1|-
TGTGCCAGCAGCAAAAGGATACAAGCTTTCTTT
CASSKRIQAFF
>-|TRBV7-9|TRBJ1-5|few
TGTGCCAGCAGCTTAGAAGGAAAGCCCCAGCATTTT
CASSLEGKPQHF
>-|TRBV29-1|TRBJ2-3|-
TGCAGCGTTGATTCAGATACGCAGTATTTT
CSVDSDTQYF
>-|TRBV5-1|TRBJ2-7|many
TGCGCCAGCAGCTTCCACAGCTACGAGCAGTACTTC
CASSFHSYEQYF
>TRBD1|TRBV7-9|TRBJ2-7|many
TGTGCCAGCAGCCCCAAGACAGGGATTGTCTACGAGCAGTACTTC
CASSPKTGIVYEQYF
>TRBD2|TRBV29-1|TRBJ2-3|many
TGCAGCGTTAAGACTCAGCAGCGGGGTGTCACAGATACGCAGTATTTT
CSVKTQQRGVTDTQYF
>TRBD2|TRBV4-3|TRBJ2-5|many
TGCGCCAGCAGCCGAGCCCCCTACAACCCTAGCGGGGGGGTAAAAGAGACCCAGTACTTC
CASSRAPYNPSGGVKETQYF
>TRBD1|TRBV28|TRBJ1-5|-
TGTGCCAGCAGTCACAGACAGGGCAGCAATCAGCCCCAGCATTTT
CASSHRQGSNQPQHF
>-|TRBV20-1|TRBJ2-3|many
TGCAGTCCAAGACAGAGTCCTAGCACAGATACGCAGTATTTT
CSPRQSPSTDTQYF
>-|TRBV6-5|TRBJ2-3|many
TGTGCCAGCGGGGGTGCTGGTGAGGGCACAGATACGCAGTATTTT
CASGGAGEGTDTQYF
>-|TRBV7-2|TRBJ1-3|many
TGTGCCAGCAGCCCCGGGGGGCGGCTCCAGGACTCTGGAAACACCATATATTTT
CASSPGGRLQDSGNTIYF
>-|TRBV4-3|TRBJ2-2|-
TGCGCCAGCAGCGCCCGTGCCTCCGGGGAGCTGTTTTTT
CASSARASGELFF
>-|TRBV7-7|TRBJ2-7|many
TGTGCCAGCAGCTTAGAAGGAGGGTCCGAGCAGTACTTC
CASSLEGGSEQYF
>-|TRBV3-1|TRBJ2-7|many
TGTGCCAGCAGCCGGATCCGGGGCGGGATTTCCTACGAGCAGTACTTC
CASSRIRGGISYEQYF
>TRBD2|TRBV24-1|TRBJ2-3|-
TGTGCCACCAGTGAGGGTAGCGGGGGGCTGAATACGCAGTATTTT
CATSEGSGGLNTQYF
>TRBD1|TRBV4-2|TRBJ1-2|-
TGTGCCAGCAGCCAAGATCGGGCAGGGGGCCGTTATGGCTACACCTTC
CASSQDRAGGRYGYTF
>TRBD1|TRBV6-5|TRBJ1-2|many
TGTGCCAGCAGACCAGACAGGGGACCATACTATGGCTACACCTTC
CASRPDRGPYYGYTF